Listed here are 28 T cell receptor beta chains from one sample, sequenced in a study of T cell repertoires in cytomegalovirus infection. Their antigens remain unidentified. From the reads, TCRdb called clonotypes with MiXCR, one entry per CDR3 protein. This sample has 43,000 or so distinct CDR3 sequences, with around 21% found just once. Sequencing was performed on CD8+ T cells from cultured PBMCs, taken from culture after CMV antigen stimulation. These receptors all come from a human donor in good health (CMV status not recorded). Some clones in this sample may be carry-over from other donors' samples.

In this sample, this clonotype turned up a few times. The rearrangement links TRBV9 to TRBJ2-3, with 11 bases aligning to TRBD2. Germline trimming cut 4 bases from V and 3 bases from J; bases unmatched to any gene: 4. Germline values: CDR1 SGDLS, CDR2 YYNGEE. This CDR3 contains 15 residues. The CDR3: CASSRLAGHTDTQYF. DNA of the CDR3: TGTGCCAGCAGCCGACTAGCGGGACATACAGATACGCAGTATTTT.

At least ten counts were recorded for this clonotype. The gene calls are TRBV12-3 or TRBV12-4 and TRBJ2-3; D gene unclear. This CDR3 is 14 amino acids long. V lost 5 bases and J lost 0, with 9 bases in between. The CDR3 reads CASSPFVSTDTQYF. The CDR3 coding sequence is TGTGCCAGCAGTCCCTTTGTGAGCACAGATACGCAGTATTTT.

This clonotype was detected a few times. Here the CDR3 DNA reads TGTGCCAGCAGCGAACAGCGAGCGGGTACGAACACCGGGGAGCTGTTTTTT. It encodes CASSEQRAGTNTGELFF. The genes are TRBV7-9 and TRBJ2-2; tentative D call: TRBD2 (6 bases). The germline V and J ends were trimmed by 5 bases and 0 bases, with 16 bases remaining between them. Germline V gene lookup returns CDR1 SEHNR and CDR2 FQNEAQ (reference sequence). The CDR3 has 17 amino acids. The whole variable domain, remainder taken from reference TRBV7-9 and TRBJ2-2, is DTGVSQNPRHKITKRGQNVTFRCDPISEHNRLYWYRQTLGQGPEFLTYFQNEAQLEKSRLLSDRFSAERPKGSFSTLEIQRTEQGDSAMYLCASSEQRAGTNTGELFFGEGSRLTVL.

On this clonotype: Here the CDR3 omits its conserved ending phenylalanine or tryptophan, so a read error is the likely source. The chain uses TRBV11-2 and TRBJ1-1; 7 bases fit TRBD1. V dropped 5 bases and J dropped 1; count of bases not matched to a gene: 7. The CDR3 sequence is 15 residues long. Germline V gene sequence: CDR1 SGHAT, CDR2 FQNNGV. The CDR3 DNA reads as TGTGCCAGCAGCGCTCTTCAGGGGGGGAACACTGAAGCTTTCCTT. Protein sequence: CASSALQGGNTEAFL.

This rearrangement joins TRBV5-1 to TRBJ1-6, with 8 bases aligning to TRBD1. The germline CDR1 and CDR2 sequences are SGHRS and YFSETQ. V dropped 4 bases and J dropped 7; count of bases not matched to a gene: 7. CDR3 size: 15 residues. The chain's CDR3 is CASSLGAGGNSPLHF. CDR3 coding DNA: TGCGCCAGCAGCCTCGGGGCAGGGGGCAATTCACCCCTCCACTTT. Using reference TRBV5-1 and TRBJ1-6 for the parts outside the CDR3, the full variable domain is KAGVTQTPRYLIKTRGQQVTLSCSPISGHRSVSWYQQTPGQGLQFLFEYFSETQRNKGNFPGRFSGRQFSNSRSEMNVSTLELGDSALYLCASSLGAGGNSPLHFGNGTRLTVT.

This clonotype has only a few counts. The rearrangement links TRBV6-6 to TRBJ1-1; TRBD1 matches at 8 bases. The junction had 4 bases not matched to a gene; V was cut back by 6 bases and J by 4 bases. Per germline, CDR1 MNHNY and CDR2 SVGAGI (reference sequence). The CDR3 has 13 amino acids. CDR3 in amino acids: CASRETGGTEAFF. The CDR3 region has the DNA TGTGCCAGCAGAGAAACAGGGGGCACTGAAGCTTTCTTT.

The table lists this clonotype with many counts. This chain uses TRBV6-5 with TRBJ1-4, with D possibly matching TRBD1 (6 bases). Per germline, CDR1 MNHEY and CDR2 SVGAGI. V dropped 2 bases and J dropped 7 bases, with 11 bases sitting between them. The CDR3 covers 14 residues. CDR3 coding DNA: TGTGCCAGCAGTTACACACAGGGTGGTGAAAAACTGTTTTTT. Protein: CASSYTQGGEKLFF.

V gene TRBV20-1 combines with J gene TRBJ1-6; no clear D gene. The V end was cut by 0 bases, the J end by 0 bases, with 9 bases between. From germline, CDR1 is DFQATT and CDR2 SNEGSKA (reference sequence). This CDR3 has 16 amino acids. CDR3 residues: CSAREAGSSYNSPLHF. CDR3 DNA sequence: TGCAGTGCTAGAGAGGCGGGGAGCTCCTATAATTCACCCCTCCACTTT.

CDR3 sequence reads: CSARGTTQETQYF. The CDR3, as DNA: TGCAGTGCTAGAGGGACTACCCAAGAGACCCAGTACTTC. V usage is TRBV20-1 and J usage is TRBJ2-5; D possibly corresponds to TRBD2 (6 bases). Per the germline V gene, CDR1 is DFQATT and CDR2 is SNEGSKA (reference sequence). Deletions cut 1 base from V and 1 base from J, with 7 bases between. The CDR3 contains 13 residues.

This clonotype was detected only once. The chain carries TRBV7-6 and TRBJ2-5; 9 bases fit TRBD2. Trimming at V came to 2 bases and at J to 5 bases, leaving 0 bases not matched to a gene. The CDR3 sequence is 13 residues long. Germline CDR1 and CDR2: SGHVS and FNYEAQ. The CDR3 here is CASSLLAGETQYF. DNA for the CDR3: TGTGCCAGCAGCTTACTAGCGGGGGAGACCCAGTACTTC. The variable domain in full, completed from reference TRBV7-6 and TRBJ2-5, reads GAGVSQSPRYKVTKRGQDVALRCDPISGHVSLYWYRQALGQGPEFLTYFNYEAQQDKSGLPNDRFSAERPEGSISTLTIQRTEQRDSAMYRCASSLLAGETQYFGPGTRLLVL.

The chain couples TRBV11-2 to TRBJ2-2; D is undetermined. CDR1 is SGHAT and CDR2 is FQNNGV in the germline V gene. Trimming removed 0 bases at V and 10 bases at J, with 12 bases between. This CDR3 comprises 14 residues. CDR3 amino acids: CASSLDPAAVELFF. The CDR3 nucleotides read TGTGCCAGCAGCTTAGATCCGGCAGCCGTGGAGCTGTTTTTT.

This clonotype was observed many times. The genes are TRBV7-9 and TRBJ2-7; no clear D gene. Trimming left V 5 bases short and J 2 bases short, with 4 bases between. The length of the CDR3 is 11 residues. Looked up from germline, CDR1 is SEHNR and CDR2 is FQNEAQ (reference sequence). CDR3 DNA: TGTGCCAGCAGCCCGGCCTACGAGCAGTACTTC. It specifies CASSPAYEQYF.

Only one count was recorded for this clonotype. J is TRBJ2-7 and V is TRBV9; D gene uncertain. V was pared by 3 bases and J by 7 bases, with 14 bases between. The CDR3 spans 13 residues. CDR1 and CDR2 from the germline V gene are SGDLS and YYNGEE. The DNA for the CDR3 is TGTGCCAGCAGCGCAACTATTGCCCGGGAGCAGTACTTC. It codes for CASSATIAREQYF.

This sequence joins TRBV12-3 or TRBV12-4 and TRBJ2-7, with a tentative D call TRBD2 (5 bases). This CDR3 spans 13 amino acids. Trimming shortened V by 3 bases and J by 3 bases, and 9 bases separated the two germline ends. The DNA for the CDR3 is TGTGCCAGCAGTTTGGCGGGTTTCTACGAGCAGTACTTC. Protein product: CASSLAGFYEQYF.

This clonotype was counted only a few times. The genes are TRBV4-3 and TRBJ1-1, with D unresolved. V was pared by 0 bases and J by 3 bases, with 8 bases between. The CDR3 has 14 amino acids. Germline lookup yields CDR1 LGHNA and CDR2 YSLEER. The CDR3 loop is CASSQDDPDTEAFF. The DNA of the CDR3 is TGCGCCAGCAGCCAAGATGATCCAGACACTGAAGCTTTCTTT.

Only a few counts were recorded for this clonotype. The chain couples TRBV15 to TRBJ2-1; maybe TRBD2 (6 bases). The CDR3 covers 20 residues. Germline V CDR1 and CDR2: LNHNV, YYDKDF (reference sequence). V shed 3 bases and J shed 0 bases, with 24 bases lying between them. CDR3 DNA sequence: TGTGCCACCAGCAGTCCAACCGAGGGGACTGACAGCAACTCCTACAATGAGCAGTTCTTC. The encoded protein is CATSSPTEGTDSNSYNEQFF.

The V gene is TRBV29-1, the J gene TRBJ2-1; D may match TRBD1 or TRBD2 (5 bases each). V lost 3 bases, J lost 6 bases, and 9 bases lay in between. The germline CDR1 and CDR2 sequences are SQVTM and ANQGSEA. The CDR3 is made up of 12 amino acids. CDR3 sequence reads: CSVERGGNEQFF. CDR3 coding DNA: TGCAGCGTTGAGAGGGGCGGCAATGAGCAGTTCTTC.

This clonotype was picked up many times. This sequence joins TRBV28 and TRBJ1-3; no firm D call. From germline, CDR1 is MDHEN and CDR2 SYDVKM. The V and J ends lost 6 bases and 8 bases respectively, with 20 bases between them. The CDR3 length is 15 residues. CDR3 residues: CASRRPGYHLDTIYF. The CDR3 DNA reads as TGTGCCAGCAGGCGACCGGGTTACCATTTGGACACCATATATTTT.

Ten or more counts support this clonotype. Compared with germline, one end of the junction differs, possibly owing to a read error. The chain recombines TRBV6-2 or TRBV6-3 with TRBJ2-6; no reliable D call. The CDR3 has 11 amino acids. Germline V gene sequence: CDR1 MNHEY, CDR2 SVGEGT. CDR3 nucleotide sequence: TGTGCCAGCAGTCACTCCAACGTCCTGACTTTC. Its protein product is CASSHSNVLTF.

This clonotype was recorded at least ten times. The chain uses TRBV9 and TRBJ2-1, with D possibly being TRBD1 (5 bases). V dropped 0 bases and J dropped 3 bases, with 13 bases sitting between them. From germline, CDR1 is SGDLS and CDR2 YYNGEE. This CDR3 is built from 16 residues. The CDR3 protein is CASSVETGGFYNEQFF. In DNA form, the CDR3 reads TGTGCCAGCAGCGTAGAAACAGGTGGGTTCTACAATGAGCAGTTCTTC.

Ten or more counts support this clonotype. The chain joins TRBV7-9 to TRBJ1-5, with 10 bases that match TRBD1. Germline V gene data show CDR1 as SEHNR and CDR2 as FQNEAQ (reference sequence). J gave up 3 bases and V 3 bases, and 5 bases lay outside the gene matches. CDR3 length: 16 amino acids. CDR3 DNA: TGTGCCAGCAGCTTTTCCGGGACAGGGGTCAATCAGCCCCAGCATTTT. Translating gives CASSFSGTGVNQPQHF. The complete variable domain, with remaining parts taken from reference TRBV7-9 and TRBJ1-5, reads DTGVSQNPRHKITKRGQNVTFRCDPISEHNRLYWYRQTLGQGPEFLTYFQNEAQLEKSRLLSDRFSAERPKGSFSTLEIQRTEQGDSAMYLCASSFSGTGVNQPQHFGDGTRLSIL.

The rearrangement uses TRBV2 and TRBJ2-7; D could derive from TRBD1 or TRBD2 (5 bases each). V was shortened by 4 bases and J by 3 bases, with 10 bases between the two germline ends. There are 13 residues in the CDR3. Germline V gene sequence: CDR1 SNHLY, CDR2 FYNNEI. Here the CDR3 reads CASSAGTGYEQYF. The CDR3 nucleotides are TGTGCCAGCAGTGCCGGGACGGGCTACGAGCAGTACTTC.

The CDR3 sequence: CSAGLAGGYNEQFF. The CDR3 DNA follows: TGCAGCGCCGGACTAGCGGGGGGATACAATGAGCAGTTCTTC. The chain recombines TRBV29-1 with TRBJ2-1, with 14 bases fitting TRBD2. V dropped 7 bases and J dropped 4; count of bases not matched to a gene: 3. Germline assignment: CDR1 SQVTM and CDR2 ANQGSEA. The CDR3 length is 14 residues.

This clonotype has ten or more counts. The V and J genes are TRBV7-9 and TRBJ2-1, with D tentatively TRBD2 (5 bases). CDR1 SEHNR and CDR2 FQNEAQ come from the germline V gene (reference sequence). The CDR3 sequence is 14 residues long. Trimming took 0 bases from V and 9 from J, leaving 12 bases between them. The CDR3 protein is CASSLATSWSEQFF. For the CDR3, the DNA is TGTGCCAGCAGCTTAGCTACTAGTTGGAGTGAGCAGTTCTTC. The full variable domain, with the rest looked up from reference TRBV7-9 and TRBJ2-1, is DTGVSQNPRHKITKRGQNVTFRCDPISEHNRLYWYRQTLGQGPEFLTYFQNEAQLEKSRLLSDRFSAERPKGSFSTLEIQRTEQGDSAMYLCASSLATSWSEQFFGPGTRLTVL.

Many counts were recorded for this clonotype. This chain uses TRBV7-6 with TRBJ1-5; tentatively, D is TRBD1 (5 bases). CDR1 is SGHVS and CDR2 is FNYEAQ in the germline V gene. CDR3 length: 14 amino acids. The germline V and J ends were trimmed by 2 bases and 6 bases, with 11 bases remaining between them. CDR3 in amino acids: CASSLSQGGQPQHF. The CDR3 DNA reads as TGTGCCAGCAGCTTATCGCAGGGAGGTCAGCCCCAGCATTTT.

This clonotype was detected only a few times. The chain employs TRBV27 and TRBJ1-5; 7 nucleotides line up with TRBD1. This CDR3 is built from 14 residues. J lost 5 bases, V lost 5 bases, and 6 bases had no gene match. CDR1 is MNHEY, CDR2 SMNVEV, per germline (reference sequence). The CDR3 coding sequence is TGTGCCAGCAGTAACGGACAGGCCCATCAGCCCCAGCATTTT. It codes for CASSNGQAHQPQHF.

Many counts were recorded for this clonotype. This sequence joins TRBV6-2 or TRBV6-3 and TRBJ2-3; 9 bases fit TRBD1. With V trimmed by 2 bases and J by 6 bases, 9 bases remained unmatched. CDR1 and CDR2 from the germline V gene are MNHEY and SVGEGT. This CDR3 has 16 amino acids. DNA for the CDR3: TGTGCCAGCAGTTACACCGGACAGGGGACACACGATACGCAGTATTTT. Translated: CASSYTGQGTHDTQYF.

This clonotype appeared a few times. CDR3 region: CASSAPGQGDPNEQFF. CDR3 nucleotides: TGTGCCAGCAGCGCTCCGGGACAGGGGGACCCCAATGAGCAGTTCTTC. The chain recombines TRBV13 with TRBJ2-1; 11 bases align to TRBD1. With V trimmed by 5 bases and J by 6 bases, 9 bases remained unmatched. This CDR3 spans 16 amino acids. The V gene's germline CDR1 is PRHDT and CDR2 FYEKMQ (reference sequence).